These 20 T cell receptor beta chains originate from one sample sequenced in a study of blood T cell repertoires in COVID-19. Profiling relied on immunoSEQ multiplex PCR, and the TCRdb table lists in-frame clones only, not all of them. The sample consists of 150,000 to 190,000 clones, 75% to 90% of them appearing once. The sample was peripheral blood. These receptors originate from a woman aged 40 to 50 with acute or convalescent COVID-19.

This clone was seen once. The chain recombines TRBV21-1 with TRBJ1-1; TRBD1, as called in the table, went unchecked against the DNA. TRBV21-1 is given as a pseudogene. The CDR3 is 10 residues long. The CDR3: CGQGFTEAFF. The CDR3 nucleotides read TGTGGACAGGGGTTCACTGAAGCTTTCTTT.

The J gene is TRBJ2-5, the V gene TRBV6-1; a weak D match, TRBD2 (6 bases). This CDR3 contains 16 residues. CDR1 and CDR2 (germline): MNHNS, SASEGT. The V end lost 1 base, the J end lost 0 bases, and 12 bases lay between the germline ends. The CDR3 bases are TGTGCCAGCAGTGAAGTCGGGGGTGGGTACCAAGAGACCCAGTACTTC. This codes for CASSEVGGGYQETQYF.

The rearrangement uses TRBV19 and TRBJ2-4; D remains unclear. The CDR3 totals 16 residues. Germline V CDR1 and CDR2: LNHDA, SQIVND (reference sequence). V was clipped by 1 base and J by 0 bases, with 10 bases between them. The CDR3 coding sequence is TGTGCCAGTAGTATAGCCCAGACTTTAGCCAAAAACATTCAGTACTTC. Translation: CASSIAQTLAKNIQYF.

V is TRBV24-1 and J is TRBJ2-7; TRBD2 agrees at 8 bases. CDR1 KGHDR and CDR2 SFDVKD come from the germline V gene. Trimming removed 4 bases from V and 1 base from J; junction bases left unmatched: 5. CDR3 length: 15 residues. The CDR3 is CATSDTGTSSYEQYF. The CDR3 DNA reads as TGTGCCACCAGTGACACCGGGACTAGTTCCTACGAGCAGTACTTC.

V and J are TRBV14 and TRBJ2-1, with 7 bases identical to TRBD2. There are 18 residues in the CDR3. Germline CDR1 reads SGHDN; CDR2 reads FVKESK. The V and J ends lost 4 bases and 0 bases, in that order; junction bases with no gene match: 12. The CDR3 DNA is TGTGCCAGCAGCCGCCTTCCCAGCGGGACGAGCTCCTACAATGAGCAGTTCTTC. This codes for CASSRLPSGTSSYNEQFF.

Concerning this clone itself: The identical CDR3 is also encoded by other nucleotide sequences in the sample. The J gene is TRBJ2-7, the V gene TRBV15, with 9 bases identical to TRBD1. The germline CDR1 and CDR2 sequences are LNHNV and YYDKDF (reference sequence). The CDR3 length is 17 residues. Trimming cost V 0 bases and J 5 bases; bases outside gene matches: 11. CDR3 sequence: CATSREWGGTGRHEQYF. Here the CDR3 DNA reads TGTGCCACCAGCAGAGAATGGGGCGGGACAGGGCGTCACGAGCAGTACTTC. Full variable domain (rest looked up from reference TRBV15 and TRBJ2-7): DAMVIQNPRYQVTQFGKPVTLSCSQTLNHNVMYWYQQKSSQAPKLLFHYYDKDFNNEADTPDNFQSRRPNTSFCFLDIRSPGLGDTAMYLCATSREWGGTGRHEQYFGPGTRLTVT.

This clone was detected only once. This sequence joins TRBV15 and TRBJ2-3; unclear D gene. This CDR3 comprises 15 residues. CDR1 LNHNV and CDR2 YYDKDF come from the germline V gene (reference sequence). With 3 bases removed from V and 1 base from J, the gap between germline ends came to 11 bases. The CDR3 coding sequence is TGTGCCACCAGCAGCCTGAGGCCGGGCACAGATACGCAGTATTTT. Translating gives CATSSLRPGTDTQYF.

This chain joins TRBV6-5 and TRBJ1-1, with D perhaps TRBD1 (5 bases). Looked up from germline, CDR1 is MNHEY and CDR2 is SVGAGI. The CDR3 sequence is 14 residues long. V lost 8 bases, J lost 0 bases, and 13 bases lay in between. CDR3 DNA sequence: TGTGCCAGCCGACCTCGACAGTTGAACACTGAAGCTTTCTTT. Translating it yields CASRPRQLNTEAFF.

V is TRBV7-3 and J is TRBJ2-1; TRBD2 is a possible D gene (7 bases). This CDR3 has 16 residues. CDR1 is SGHTA and CDR2 is FQGTGA in the germline V gene. V lost 5 bases to trimming and J lost 8 bases, with 22 bases between them. The DNA of the CDR3 is TGTGCCAGCAGCCAGAGGGGGGGGGTCCCCTTGGATGAGCAGTTCTTC. Its protein product is CASSQRGGVPLDEQFF.

The chain has TRBV7-2 and TRBJ2-1; 8 nucleotides align to TRBD1. The CDR3 runs 17 residues. J gave up 7 bases and V 3 bases, and 14 bases lay outside the gene matches. Per germline, CDR1 SGHTA and CDR2 FQGNSA. The CDR3 DNA reads as TGTGCCAGCAGCTTTTCACAGGGGGTATTAAGGAAGAATGAGCAGTTCTTC. It is translated as CASSFSQGVLRKNEQFF.

CDR3 nucleotides: TGTGCCAGCAGTTTAAGTCGAGCGAATGAGCAGTTCTTC. This encodes CASSLSRANEQFF. The V and J genes are TRBV12-3 or TRBV12-4 and TRBJ2-1; D remains unclear. Deletions cut 2 bases from V and 7 bases from J, with 9 bases between. This CDR3 contains 13 residues.

The sample holds one count of this clone. The gene calls are TRBV5-1 and TRBJ2-1, with D possibly TRBD1 on 6 matching bases. Trimming pared 3 bases from V and 5 bases from J, leaving 9 bases between. Germline V CDR1 and CDR2: SGHRS, YFSETQ. This CDR3 is 13 amino acids long. Written as DNA, the CDR3 is TGCGCCAGCAGCTCGGACAGACACAATGAGCAGTTCTTC. Translating it yields CASSSDRHNEQFF.

This chain uses TRBV20-1 with TRBJ1-2, with D uncertain. Germline loops: CDR1 DFQATT, CDR2 SNEGSKA (reference sequence). This CDR3 region has 12 residues. V lost 4 bases to trimming and J lost 3 bases, with 9 bases between them. CDR3 sequence (DNA): TGCAGTGCTACTGACGGGGACTATGGCTACACCTTC. Translating gives CSATDGDYGYTF.

In this sample, this clone turned up once. The J gene is TRBJ1-6, the V gene TRBV11-3; the D gene is possibly TRBD1 (5 bases). Between the trimmed V and J ends, which lost 2 bases and 10 bases, there was a span of 12 bases. This CDR3 comprises 14 residues. The germline CDR1 and CDR2 sequences are SGHNT and YENEEA. The CDR3 sequence is CASSLSQGGSPLHF. CDR3 DNA sequence: TGTGCCAGCAGCTTATCTCAGGGCGGCTCACCCCTCCACTTT.

V gene TRBV6-6 combines with J gene TRBJ1-1, with TRBD1 matching 8 bases. This CDR3 has 14 residues. The junction had 6 bases not matched to a gene; V was cut back by 6 bases and J by 3 bases. CDR1 MNHNY and CDR2 SVGAGI come from the germline V gene (reference sequence). CDR3 sequence: CASSPGGLDTEAFF. As DNA, the CDR3 is TGTGCCAGCAGCCCAGGGGGCCTCGACACTGAAGCTTTCTTT.

This clone appeared a few times. Here the CDR3 reads CASSEVLQDTNYGYTF. The CDR3 bases are TGTGCCAGCAGTGAAGTGTTGCAGGACACCAACTATGGCTACACCTTC. The J gene is TRBJ1-2, the V gene TRBV25-1; D may be TRBD1 (5 bases). The CDR3 spans 16 residues. Germline values: CDR1 MGHDK, CDR2 SYGVNS. V dropped 2 bases and J dropped 2 bases, with 15 bases sitting between them.

The chain is built from TRBV20-1 and TRBJ1-2; D is uncertain. V was clipped by 2 bases and J by 4 bases, with 5 bases between them. CDR1 and CDR2 (germline): DFQATT, SNEGSKA (reference sequence). CDR3 length equals 11 residues. The CDR3, as DNA: TGCAGTGCTAGACAGGTCTATGGCTACACCTTC. It specifies CSARQVYGYTF.

The rearrangement uses TRBV7-2 and TRBJ2-2, with D maybe TRBD2 (5 bases). CDR1 is SGHTA, CDR2 FQGNSA, per germline. CDR3 length: 16 amino acids. Between the trimmed V and J ends, which lost 3 bases and 7 bases, there was a span of 18 bases. The CDR3 DNA reads TGTGCCAGCAGCTTTGCGCCGACATCCGCGGGCGGGGAGCTGTTTTTT. Its protein is CASSFAPTSAGGELFF.

This chain links TRBV27 with TRBJ1-1; 9 positions agree with TRBD1. V lost 6 bases to trimming and J lost 11 bases; unmatched junction nucleotides: 7. Germline CDR1 is MNHEY and CDR2 is SMNVEV (reference sequence). This CDR3 is 12 amino acids long. CDR3 DNA sequence: TGTGCCAGCAGACAGGGGGCGGTGTTGGCTTTCTTT. It translates to CASRQGAVLAFF.

This sequence joins TRBV7-2 and TRBJ1-3; D remains ambiguous. Trimming left V 5 bases short and J 0 bases short, with 14 bases between. Germline values: CDR1 SGHTA, CDR2 FQGNSA. The CDR3 has 16 amino acids. The CDR3 DNA reads as TGTGCCAGCAGCCTGGGCGCAACCCTCTCTGGAAACACCATATATTTT. It translates to CASSLGATLSGNTIYF. The complete variable domain, with remaining parts taken from reference TRBV7-2 and TRBJ1-3, reads GAGVSQSPSNKVTEKGKDVELRCDPISGHTALYWYRQSLGQGLEFLIYFQGNSAPDKSGLPSDRFSAERTGGSVSTLTIQRTQQEDSAVYLCASSLGATLSGNTIYFGEGSWLTVV.